These 21 T cell receptor beta chains share one sample of origin, sequenced in a study of blood T cells in healthy people across ages. The authors ran a second PCR of 7 to 11 cycles using a sample-barcoded 5' primer and a J-beta primer mix. TCRdb fed the 5' RACE reads into MiXCR, producing one record per CDR3 protein. The sample carries roughly 800,000 distinct CDR3 sequences, 20% to 30% recorded once. This sample was also put to use in a study of T cells of mothers and their children.

Input material: blood. The source is a boy between 10 and 17 years old in good health.

This clonotype was counted between two and nine times. The gene calls are TRBV4-3 and TRBJ2-5; the D gene is possibly TRBD2 (6 bases). The CDR3 runs 13 residues. Germline loops: CDR1 LGHNA, CDR2 YSLEER. Trimming took off 5 bases at V and 4 bases at J, with 11 bases between the two ends. The CDR3 nucleotides read TGCGCCAGCAGCTGGAGGCGGGGAGAGACCCAGTACTTC. Encoded protein: CASSWRRGETQYF.

CDR3 sequence: CASVLRGGGEQFF. The CDR3 bases are TGTGCCAGCGTACTTCGGGGTGGAGGGGAGCAGTTCTTC. This chain uses TRBV11-3 with TRBJ2-1; the D gene is possibly TRBD2 (6 bases). Between the trimmed V and J ends, which lost 8 bases and 10 bases, there was a span of 18 bases. CDR3 length: 13 amino acids. Germline V gene lookup returns CDR1 SGHNT and CDR2 YENEEA.

The rearrangement joins TRBV7-8 to TRBJ2-5, with 11 bases that match TRBD2. Germline loops: CDR1 SGHVS, CDR2 FQNEAQ. The ends lost 1 base at V and 4 bases at J; junction bases unmatched: 5. The CDR3 consists of 16 residues. Here the CDR3 reads CASSLVAGGPGETQYF. The CDR3 DNA reads TGTGCCAGCAGCTTAGTAGCGGGGGGGCCTGGAGAGACCCAGTACTTC.

This clonotype was seen a handful of times. The CDR3 DNA follows: TGTGCCAGCAGTTGGTCGGGACAGGAAGACAATGAGCAGTTCTTC. As protein: CASSWSGQEDNEQFF. The chain combines TRBV12-3 or TRBV12-4 with TRBJ2-1; 8 bases align to TRBD1. This CDR3 is 15 amino acids long. J gave up 5 bases and V 4 bases, and 7 bases lay outside the gene matches.

This clonotype has only a few counts. V usage is TRBV4-3 and J usage is TRBJ1-1; D may be TRBD1 (5 bases). V lost 0 bases to trimming and J lost 0 bases, with 11 bases between them. The V gene's germline CDR1 is LGHNA and CDR2 YSLEER. This CDR3 comprises 16 residues. The CDR3 region has the DNA TGCGCCAGCAGCCAAGAGAGATGGGGGGTGAACACTGAAGCTTTCTTT. Translation gives CASSQERWGVNTEAFF.

A few counts support this clonotype. V and J are TRBV24-1 and TRBJ2-5; TRBD2 agrees at 8 bases. V lost 3 bases and J lost 3; bases outside the gene matches: 5. There are 15 residues in the CDR3. The germline CDR1 and CDR2 sequences are KGHDR and SFDVKD. The CDR3 protein is CATSDPGGLEETQYF. The CDR3 region has the DNA TGTGCCACCAGTGATCCGGGGGGACTAGAAGAGACCCAGTACTTC.

The J gene is TRBJ2-1, the V gene TRBV7-9; no clear D. Looked up from germline, CDR1 is SEHNR and CDR2 is FQNEAQ (reference sequence). The CDR3 is made up of 12 amino acids. With 4 bases removed from V and 4 bases from J, the gap between germline ends came to 5 bases. The CDR3 nucleotides are TGTGCCAGCAGCTCGGAATACAATGAGCAGTTCTTC. It is translated as CASSSEYNEQFF.

This clonotype showed up just a few times. The V and J genes are TRBV5-1 and TRBJ1-4, with D uncertain. CDR1 is SGHRS, CDR2 YFSETQ, per germline. The V gene lost 3 bases and the J gene lost 8 bases, with 14 bases spanning the gap. This CDR3 spans 14 amino acids. Here the CDR3 reads CASSSSRGGEKLFF. The CDR3 nucleotides read TGCGCCAGCAGCTCTTCTCGAGGCGGGGAAAAACTGTTTTTT.

This clonotype has more than one count but fewer than ten. V is TRBV7-9 and J is TRBJ2-1; a weak D match, TRBD1 (6 bases). The CDR3 has 14 amino acids. Germline V gives CDR1 SEHNR, CDR2 FQNEAQ (reference sequence). V lost 5 bases and J 4 bases, leaving 12 bases between the germline ends. Written as DNA, the CDR3 is TGTGCCAGCAGCCAGCAACAGGGATACAATGAGCAGTTCTTC. This sequence encodes CASSQQQGYNEQFF.

The table lists this clonotype with a few counts. This chain connects TRBV7-9 to TRBJ1-4; D ambiguous. The germline V gene encodes CDR1 SEHNR and CDR2 FQNEAQ (reference sequence). The V and J ends lost 4 bases and 8 bases respectively, with 23 bases between them. The CDR3 has 17 amino acids. CDR3 nucleotide sequence: TGTGCCAGCAGCTCCGCCGTTTTGGCAGGATTTACCGAAAAACTGTTTTTT. This codes for CASSSAVLAGFTEKLFF.

The rearrangement uses TRBV7-2 and TRBJ1-2; D uncertain. The CDR3 sequence is 14 residues long. Trimming took 3 bases from V and 6 from J, leaving 14 bases between them. CDR1 is SGHTA, CDR2 FQGNSA, per germline. Here the CDR3 DNA reads TGTGCCAGCAGCTTGTTCGAGGGTATACATGGCTACACCTTC. It translates to CASSLFEGIHGYTF.

This clonotype has only a few counts. The rearrangement links TRBV7-2 to TRBJ2-5; 9 bases are shared with TRBD1. The trim removed 8 bases at V and 4 bases at J, leaving 8 bases unmatched. CDR1 is SGHTA and CDR2 is FQGNSA in the germline V gene. The CDR3 has 14 amino acids. This chain's CDR3 is CASRRQGGGETQYF. Here the CDR3 DNA reads TGTGCCAGCCGACGACAGGGGGGTGGAGAGACCCAGTACTTC.

This clonotype has just one count. V and J are TRBV9 and TRBJ1-4; D is unclear. CDR1 is SGDLS and CDR2 is YYNGEE in the germline V gene. Trimming stripped 3 bases from V and 10 bases from J, with 19 bases between. The CDR3 spans 15 residues. CDR3 in amino acids: CASSAWAMPNGKLFF. DNA of the CDR3: TGTGCCAGCAGCGCCTGGGCGATGCCCAACGGAAAACTGTTTTTT.

This clonotype has more than one count but fewer than ten. This chain joins TRBV5-6 and TRBJ1-3; D is ambiguous. Trimming removed 2 bases at V and 4 bases at J, with 10 bases between. The CDR3 is 14 amino acids. Germline V lookup: CDR1 SGHDT, CDR2 YYEEEE. The CDR3 here is CASSFMVAGNTIYF. In DNA form, the CDR3 reads TGTGCCAGCAGCTTCATGGTAGCGGGAAACACCATATATTTT.

As DNA, the CDR3 is TGTGCCAGCAGCTTAGATGCGGGCGGGACCTCCTACGAGCAGTACTTC. Translating it yields CASSLDAGGTSYEQYF. This rearrangement joins TRBV7-6 to TRBJ2-5; tentative D call: TRBD2 (6 bases). The DNA end is more similar to TRBJ2-7, so the J call may be wrong. Germline values: CDR1 SGHVS, CDR2 FNYEAQ. This CDR3 spans 16 amino acids.

This clonotype was seen more than once but under ten times. The chain employs TRBV28 and TRBJ2-1, with D unresolved. With 11 bases removed from V and 0 bases from J, the gap between germline ends came to 14 bases. Per the germline V gene, CDR1 is MDHEN and CDR2 is SYDVKM. The CDR3 is 14 residues long. The CDR3 loop reads CAALDVSSYNEQFF. As DNA, the CDR3 is TGTGCCGCACTGGACGTGAGCTCCTACAATGAGCAGTTCTTC.

This chain links TRBV6-1 with TRBJ2-3; 9 bases are shared with TRBD1. V shed 6 bases and J 2 bases; nucleotides not matched to a gene: 15. This CDR3 has 18 amino acids. Germline CDR1 is MNHNS and CDR2 is SASEGT. CDR3 loop: CASRTGPHGTGTTDTQYF. Written as DNA, the CDR3 is TGTGCCAGCAGGACGGGACCCCACGGGACAGGGACCACAGATACGCAGTATTTT.

The chain joins TRBV6-5 to TRBJ2-5, with D perhaps matching TRBD2 (6 bases). Germline loops: CDR1 MNHEY, CDR2 SVGAGI. The CDR3 has 13 residues. V lost 6 bases to trimming and J lost 4 bases, with 12 bases between them. The CDR3 protein is CASSRLVRETQYF. CDR3 in DNA: TGTGCCAGCAGCCGACTAGTCAGAGAGACCCAGTACTTC.

About this clonotype itself: Its ends do not fully match the called genes, so a read error is possible. V and J are TRBV6-5 and TRBJ2-4; D remains ambiguous. CDR1 is MNHEY, CDR2 SVGAGI, per germline. This CDR3 has 17 amino acids. The CDR3 is CASSYSAPPGAKDIQYF. CDR3 coding DNA: TGTGCCAGCAGTTACTCGGCGCCCCCCGGAGCCAAAGACATTCAGTACTTC.

There are a few counts of this clonotype. The chain recombines TRBV4-3 with TRBJ2-6; D call uncertain. The CDR3 consists of 17 residues. Between the trimmed V and J ends, which lost 0 bases and 0 bases, there was a span of 9 bases. CDR1 is LGHNA, CDR2 YSLEER, per germline. CDR3 sequence reads: CASSQDFGLSGANVLTF. The CDR3 DNA reads as TGCGCCAGCAGCCAAGATTTCGGGCTCTCTGGGGCCAACGTCCTGACTTTC.

The gene calls are TRBV6-2 or TRBV6-3 and TRBJ2-7; D not certain. Germline V gene lookup returns CDR1 MNHEY and CDR2 SVGEGT. This CDR3 contains 16 residues. Deletions cut 0 bases from V and 2 bases from J, with 14 bases between. The CDR3 reads CASSYSSSYFTYEQYF. DNA of the CDR3: TGTGCCAGCAGTTACTCGAGCTCTTACTTCACCTACGAGCAGTACTTC.